The clone carrying this T cell receptor beta chain was recorded a few times. This CDR3 has 19 amino acids. The ends lost 5 bases at V and 0 bases at J; junction bases unmatched: 10. CDR1 SGHDN and CDR2 FVKESK come from the germline V gene. TCRdb re-analysed the 5' RACE reads in MiXCR, keeping a single row per CDR3 protein. The data hold 310,000 or so distinct CDR3 sequences, with around 7.3% observed a single time. This sample was included in a study of T cells after yellow fever vaccination. The sequencing used PBMCs, collected around 45 days after the first yellow fever vaccination. The receptor was derived from a man younger than 35 who received the YFV17D yellow fever vaccine. The chain recombines TRBV14 with TRBJ1-6; 10 bases line up with TRBD1. CDR3 region: CASSTRTGGTFSYNSPLHF. DNA of the CDR3: TGTGCCAGCAGCACCCGGACAGGGGGAACCTTCTCCTATAATTCACCCCTCCACTTT.